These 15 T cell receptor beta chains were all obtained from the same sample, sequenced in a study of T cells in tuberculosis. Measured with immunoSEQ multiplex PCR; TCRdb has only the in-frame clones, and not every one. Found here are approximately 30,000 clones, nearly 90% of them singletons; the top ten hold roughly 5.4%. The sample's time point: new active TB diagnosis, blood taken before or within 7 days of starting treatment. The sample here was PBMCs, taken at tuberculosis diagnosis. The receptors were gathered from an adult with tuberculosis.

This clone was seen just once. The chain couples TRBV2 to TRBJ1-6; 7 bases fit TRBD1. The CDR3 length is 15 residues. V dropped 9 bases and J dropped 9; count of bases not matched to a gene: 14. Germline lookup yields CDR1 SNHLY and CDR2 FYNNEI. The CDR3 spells CARNTGASESSPLHF. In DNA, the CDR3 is TGTGCCAGGAATACAGGGGCCTCCGAGAGTTCACCCCTCCACTTT.

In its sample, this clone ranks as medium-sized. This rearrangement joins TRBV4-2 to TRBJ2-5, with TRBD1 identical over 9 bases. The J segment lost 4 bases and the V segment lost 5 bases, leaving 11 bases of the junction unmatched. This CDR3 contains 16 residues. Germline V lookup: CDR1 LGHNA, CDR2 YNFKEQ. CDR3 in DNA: TGTGCCAGCAGCACTCAGCCCGGGACAGGGACAGAGACCCAGTACTTC. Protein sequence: CASSTQPGTGTETQYF.

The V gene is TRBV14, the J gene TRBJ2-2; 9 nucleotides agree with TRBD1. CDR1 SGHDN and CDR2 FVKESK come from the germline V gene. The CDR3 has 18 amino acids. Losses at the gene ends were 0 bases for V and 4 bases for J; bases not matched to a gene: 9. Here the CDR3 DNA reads TGTGCCAGCAGCCAAGATCTGATAGGGACAGGGAGCACCGGGGAGCTGTTTTTT. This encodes CASSQDLIGTGSTGELFF. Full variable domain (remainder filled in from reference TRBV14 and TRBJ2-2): EAGVTQFPSHSVIEKGQTVTLRCDPISGHDNLYWYRRVMGKEIKFLLHFVKESKQDESGMPNNRFLAERTGGTYSTLKVQPAELEDSGVYFCASSQDLIGTGSTGELFFGEGSRLTVL.

The DNA for the CDR3 is TGCGCCAGCAGCCAACAGGGGGCGCGTGGGGCCAACGTCCTGACTTTC. Translated: CASSQQGARGANVLTF. The chain uses TRBV4-3 and TRBJ2-6; 8 bases line up with TRBD1. The CDR3 runs to 16 residues. Unmatched junction bases numbered 3, after V lost 2 bases and J lost 3 bases. The germline gives CDR1 LGHNA, CDR2 YSLEER.

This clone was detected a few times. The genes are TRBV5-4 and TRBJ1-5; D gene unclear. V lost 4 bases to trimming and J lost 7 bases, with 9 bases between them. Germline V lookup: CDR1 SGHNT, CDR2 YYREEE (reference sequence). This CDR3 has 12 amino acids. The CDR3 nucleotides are TGTGCCAGCAGCAAGGTCGGGCAGCCCCAGCATTTT. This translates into CASSKVGQPQHF.

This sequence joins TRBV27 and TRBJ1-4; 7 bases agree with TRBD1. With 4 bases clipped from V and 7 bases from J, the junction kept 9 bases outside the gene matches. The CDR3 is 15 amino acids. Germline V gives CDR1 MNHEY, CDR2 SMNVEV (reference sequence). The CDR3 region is CASSSLDRVGEKLFF. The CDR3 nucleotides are TGTGCCAGCAGTTCCCTCGACAGGGTCGGTGAAAAACTGTTTTTT.

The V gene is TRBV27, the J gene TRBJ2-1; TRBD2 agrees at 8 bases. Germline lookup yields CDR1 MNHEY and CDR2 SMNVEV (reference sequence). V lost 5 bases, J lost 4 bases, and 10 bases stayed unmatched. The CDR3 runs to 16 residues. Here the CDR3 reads CASSSLSGSGYNEQFF. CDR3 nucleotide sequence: TGTGCCAGCAGTAGTCTAAGCGGGAGTGGTTACAATGAGCAGTTCTTC.

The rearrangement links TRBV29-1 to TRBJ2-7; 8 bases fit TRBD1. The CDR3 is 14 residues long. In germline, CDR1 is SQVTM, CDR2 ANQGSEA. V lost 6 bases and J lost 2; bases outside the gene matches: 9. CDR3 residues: CSVVDRGNPYEQYF. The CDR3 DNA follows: TGCAGCGTCGTTGACAGGGGCAACCCCTACGAGCAGTACTTC.

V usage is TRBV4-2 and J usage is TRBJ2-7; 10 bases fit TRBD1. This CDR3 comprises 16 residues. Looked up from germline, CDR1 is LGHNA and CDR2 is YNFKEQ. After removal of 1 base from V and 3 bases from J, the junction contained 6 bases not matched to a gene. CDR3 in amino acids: CASSQVGTGVVYEQYF. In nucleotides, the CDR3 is TGTGCCAGCAGCCAAGTTGGGACAGGGGTCGTCTACGAGCAGTACTTC.

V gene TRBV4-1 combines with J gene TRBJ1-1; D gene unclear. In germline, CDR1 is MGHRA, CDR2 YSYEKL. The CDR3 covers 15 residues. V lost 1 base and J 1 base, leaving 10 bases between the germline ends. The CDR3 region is CASSQAVGPNTEAFF. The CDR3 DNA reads TGCGCCAGCAGCCAAGCGGTGGGCCCGAACACTGAAGCTTTCTTT.

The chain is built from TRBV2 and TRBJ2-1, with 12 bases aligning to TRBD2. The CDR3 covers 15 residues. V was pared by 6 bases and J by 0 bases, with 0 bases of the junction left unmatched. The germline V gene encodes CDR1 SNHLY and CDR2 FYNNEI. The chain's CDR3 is CASRTSGGSYNEQFF. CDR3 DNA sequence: TGTGCCAGCAGGACTAGCGGGGGCTCCTACAATGAGCAGTTCTTC.

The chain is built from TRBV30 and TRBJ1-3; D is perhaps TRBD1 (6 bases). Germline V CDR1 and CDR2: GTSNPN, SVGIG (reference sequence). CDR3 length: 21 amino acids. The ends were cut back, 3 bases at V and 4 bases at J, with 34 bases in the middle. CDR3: CAWRIPPRTAQPKSLGNTIYF. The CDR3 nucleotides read TGTGCCTGGAGGATCCCCCCTAGGACAGCGCAGCCGAAGAGTTTAGGAAACACCATATATTTT.

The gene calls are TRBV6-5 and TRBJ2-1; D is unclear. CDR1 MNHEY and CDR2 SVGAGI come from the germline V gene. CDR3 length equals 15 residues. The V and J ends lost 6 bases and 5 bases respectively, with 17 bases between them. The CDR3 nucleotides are TGTGCCAGCAGGTCACCGGCGGCTGGTAACAATGAGCAGTTCTTC. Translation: CASRSPAAGNNEQFF.

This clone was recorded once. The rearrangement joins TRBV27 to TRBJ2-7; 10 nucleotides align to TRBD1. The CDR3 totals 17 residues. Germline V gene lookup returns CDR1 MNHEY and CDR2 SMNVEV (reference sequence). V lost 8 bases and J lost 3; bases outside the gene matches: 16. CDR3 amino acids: CASSFISPGQGHYEQYF. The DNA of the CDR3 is TGTGCCAGCTCTTTTATATCCCCGGGACAGGGGCACTACGAGCAGTACTTC.

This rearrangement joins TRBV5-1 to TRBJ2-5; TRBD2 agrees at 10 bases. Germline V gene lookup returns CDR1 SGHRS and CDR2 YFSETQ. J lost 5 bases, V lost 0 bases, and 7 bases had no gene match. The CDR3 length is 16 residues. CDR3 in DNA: TGCGCCAGCAGCTTGGGTACATCTAGCGGGGGCGAGACCCAGTACTTC. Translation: CASSLGTSSGGETQYF.